This TCR beta chain was sequenced for a study of cytotoxic CD8 clonotypes in ibrutinib-treated CLL. Method: immunoSEQ multiplex PCR; TCRdb's copy keeps in-frame clones and lacks some. The sample carries about 160,000 clones, 81% recorded once. Trimming shortened V by 0 bases and J by 7 bases, and 7 bases separated the two germline ends. The CDR3 covers 13 residues. Looked up from germline, CDR1 is MNHEY and CDR2 is SVGAGI. V gene TRBV6-5 combines with J gene TRBJ1-5; D remains ambiguous. This receptor was taken from a human donor with chronic lymphocytic leukemia. Here the sequenced sample was PBMCs, taken after 12 months of ibrutinib treatment. The CDR3 coding sequence is TGTGCCAGCAGTTACTCAACACGGCAGCCCCAGCATTTT. Protein sequence: CASSYSTRQPQHF.